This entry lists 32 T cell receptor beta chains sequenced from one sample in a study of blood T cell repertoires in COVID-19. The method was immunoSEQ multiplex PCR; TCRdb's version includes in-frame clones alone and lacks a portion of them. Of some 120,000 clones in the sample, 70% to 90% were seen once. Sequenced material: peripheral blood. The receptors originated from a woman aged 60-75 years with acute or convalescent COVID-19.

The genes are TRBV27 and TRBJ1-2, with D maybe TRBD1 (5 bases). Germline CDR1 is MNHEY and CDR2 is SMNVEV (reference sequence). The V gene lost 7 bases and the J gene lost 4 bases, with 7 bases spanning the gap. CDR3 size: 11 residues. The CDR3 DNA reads TGTGCCAGCACCGGGGGCTATGGCTACACCTTC. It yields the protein CASTGGYGYTF.

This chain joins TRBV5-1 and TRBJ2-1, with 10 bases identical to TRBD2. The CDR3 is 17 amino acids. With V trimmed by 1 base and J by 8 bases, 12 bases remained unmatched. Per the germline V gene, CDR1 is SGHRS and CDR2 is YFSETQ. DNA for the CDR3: TGCGCCAGCAGCTTGAGTCTAGCGGGAGCTCAGGTAGATGAGCAGTTCTTC. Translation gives CASSLSLAGAQVDEQFF. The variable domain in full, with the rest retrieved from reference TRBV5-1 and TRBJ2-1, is KAGVTQTPRYLIKTRGQQVTLSCSPISGHRSVSWYQQTPGQGLQFLFEYFSETQRNKGNFPGRFSGRQFSNSRSEMNVSTLELGDSALYLCASSLSLAGAQVDEQFFGPGTRLTVL.

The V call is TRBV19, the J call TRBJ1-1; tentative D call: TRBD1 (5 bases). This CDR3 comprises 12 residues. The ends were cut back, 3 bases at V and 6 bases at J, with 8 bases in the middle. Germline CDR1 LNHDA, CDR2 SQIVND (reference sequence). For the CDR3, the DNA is TGTGCCAGTAGTATCGGAGGGGCTGAAGCTTTCTTT. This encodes CASSIGGAEAFF. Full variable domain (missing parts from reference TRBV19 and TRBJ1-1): DGGITQSPKYLFRKEGQNVTLSCEQNLNHDAMYWYRQDPGQGLRLIYYSQIVNDFQKGDIAEGYSVSREKKESFPLTVTSAQKNPTAFYLCASSIGGAEAFFGQGTRLTVV.

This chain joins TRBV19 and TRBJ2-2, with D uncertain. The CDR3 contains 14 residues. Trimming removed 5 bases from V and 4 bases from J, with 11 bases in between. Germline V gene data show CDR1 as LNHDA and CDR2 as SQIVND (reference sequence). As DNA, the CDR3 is TGTGCCAGTAGTTTAGTTCAGTCCACCGGGGAGCTGTTTTTT. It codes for CASSLVQSTGELFF.

This chain's CDR3 is CASNREGNSNQPQHF. The CDR3 nucleotides are TGTGCCAGTAACAGGGAAGGGAATAGCAATCAGCCCCAGCATTTT. The chain couples TRBV9 to TRBJ1-5; TRBD1 might be the D (6 bases). The CDR3 length is 15 residues. The V and J ends lost 8 bases and 0 bases respectively, with 15 bases between them. Germline CDR1 and CDR2: SGDLS and YYNGEE.

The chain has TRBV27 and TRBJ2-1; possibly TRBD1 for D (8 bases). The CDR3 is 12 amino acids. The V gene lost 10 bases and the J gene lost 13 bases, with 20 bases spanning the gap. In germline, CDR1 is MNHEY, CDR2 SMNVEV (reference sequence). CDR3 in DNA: TGTGCCACCAGGGGGCTAGCGGCCTACCAGTTCTTC. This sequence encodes CATRGLAAYQFF.

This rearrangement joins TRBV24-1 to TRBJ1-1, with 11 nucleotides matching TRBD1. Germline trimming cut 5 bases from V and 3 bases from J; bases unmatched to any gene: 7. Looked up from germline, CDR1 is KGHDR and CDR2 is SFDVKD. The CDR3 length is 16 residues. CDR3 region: CATSAPGDRGDTEAFF. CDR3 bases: TGTGCCACCAGTGCCCCAGGGGACAGGGGGGACACTGAAGCTTTCTTT.

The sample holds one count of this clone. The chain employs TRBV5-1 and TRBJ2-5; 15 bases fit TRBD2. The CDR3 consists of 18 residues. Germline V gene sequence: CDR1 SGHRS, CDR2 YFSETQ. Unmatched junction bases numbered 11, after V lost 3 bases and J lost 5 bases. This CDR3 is CASSSGLAGGPSAETQYF. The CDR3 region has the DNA TGCGCCAGCAGCTCCGGACTAGCGGGAGGGCCGTCCGCGGAGACCCAGTACTTC. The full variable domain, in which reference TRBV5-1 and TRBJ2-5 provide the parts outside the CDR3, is KAGVTQTPRYLIKTRGQQVTLSCSPISGHRSVSWYQQTPGQGLQFLFEYFSETQRNKGNFPGRFSGRQFSNSRSEMNVSTLELGDSALYLCASSSGLAGGPSAETQYFGPGTRLLVL.

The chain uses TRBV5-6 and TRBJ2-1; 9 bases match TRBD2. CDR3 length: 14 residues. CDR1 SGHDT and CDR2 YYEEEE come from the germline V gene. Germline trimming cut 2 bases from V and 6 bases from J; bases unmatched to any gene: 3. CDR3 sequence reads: CASSFSLAGNEQFF. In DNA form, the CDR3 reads TGTGCCAGCAGCTTTTCACTAGCGGGCAATGAGCAGTTCTTC.

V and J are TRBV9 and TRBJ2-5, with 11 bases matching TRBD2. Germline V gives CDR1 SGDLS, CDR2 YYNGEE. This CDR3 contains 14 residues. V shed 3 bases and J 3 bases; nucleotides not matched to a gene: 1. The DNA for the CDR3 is TGTGCCAGCAGCGCGGGACTAGCGGAAGAGACCCAGTACTTC. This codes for CASSAGLAEETQYF.

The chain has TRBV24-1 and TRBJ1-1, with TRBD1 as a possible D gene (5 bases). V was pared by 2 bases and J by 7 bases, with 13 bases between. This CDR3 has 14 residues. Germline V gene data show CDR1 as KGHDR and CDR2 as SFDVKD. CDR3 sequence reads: CATSDSKGVDEAFF. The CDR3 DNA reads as TGTGCCACCAGTGATTCCAAAGGGGTTGATGAAGCTTTCTTT.

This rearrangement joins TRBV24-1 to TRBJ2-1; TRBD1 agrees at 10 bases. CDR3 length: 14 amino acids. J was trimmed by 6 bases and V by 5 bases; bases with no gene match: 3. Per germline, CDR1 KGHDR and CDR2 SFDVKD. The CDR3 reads CATSGTGGPNEQFF. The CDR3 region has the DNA TGTGCCACCAGTGGGACAGGGGGTCCCAATGAGCAGTTCTTC.

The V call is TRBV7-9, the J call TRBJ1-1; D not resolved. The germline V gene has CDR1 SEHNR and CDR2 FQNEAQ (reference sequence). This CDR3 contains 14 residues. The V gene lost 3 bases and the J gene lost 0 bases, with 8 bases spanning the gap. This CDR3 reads CASSFDTLNTEAFF. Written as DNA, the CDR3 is TGTGCCAGCAGCTTTGACACCTTGAACACTGAAGCTTTCTTT.

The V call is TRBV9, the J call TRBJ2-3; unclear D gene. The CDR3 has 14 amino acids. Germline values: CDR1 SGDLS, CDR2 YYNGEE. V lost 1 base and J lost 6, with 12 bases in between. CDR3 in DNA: TGTGCCAGCAGCGTATCTGGGCCTCCTGATACGCAGTATTTT. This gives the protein CASSVSGPPDTQYF.

The CDR3 DNA follows: TGTGCCAGCAGCCCCGGACAGGGGAATTCACCCCTCCACTTT. This gives the protein CASSPGQGNSPLHF. V gene TRBV7-9 combines with J gene TRBJ1-6, with 9 nucleotides matching TRBD1. With V trimmed by 5 bases and J by 7 bases, 3 bases remained unmatched. Germline V gene lookup returns CDR1 SEHNR and CDR2 FQNEAQ (reference sequence). The CDR3 covers 14 residues. Looking up the rest from reference TRBV7-9 and TRBJ1-6 gives the full variable domain: DTGVSQNPRHKITKRGQNVTFRCDPISEHNRLYWYRQTLGQGPEFLTYFQNEAQLEKSRLLSDRFSAERPKGSFSTLEIQRTEQGDSAMYLCASSPGQGNSPLHFGNGTRLTVT.

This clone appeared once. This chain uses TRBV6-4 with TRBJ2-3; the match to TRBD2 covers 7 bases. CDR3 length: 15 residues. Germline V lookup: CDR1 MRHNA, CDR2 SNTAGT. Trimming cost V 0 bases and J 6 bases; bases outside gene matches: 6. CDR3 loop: CASSDSGTTLDTQYF. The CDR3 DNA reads TGTGCCAGCAGTGACTCAGGGACTACCCTGGATACGCAGTATTTT.

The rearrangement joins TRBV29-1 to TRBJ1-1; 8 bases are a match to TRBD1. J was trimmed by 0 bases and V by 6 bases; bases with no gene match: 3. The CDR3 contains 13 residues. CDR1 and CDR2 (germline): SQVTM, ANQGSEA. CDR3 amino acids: CSVLTGVNTEAFF. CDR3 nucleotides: TGCAGCGTCTTGACAGGGGTGAACACTGAAGCTTTCTTT.

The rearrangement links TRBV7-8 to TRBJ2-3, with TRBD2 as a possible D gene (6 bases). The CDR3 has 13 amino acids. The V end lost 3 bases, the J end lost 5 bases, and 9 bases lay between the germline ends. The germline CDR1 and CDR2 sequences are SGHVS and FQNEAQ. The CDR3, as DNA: TGTGCCAGCAGCTTTCAAGCGGGAGATACGCAGTATTTT. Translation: CASSFQAGDTQYF.

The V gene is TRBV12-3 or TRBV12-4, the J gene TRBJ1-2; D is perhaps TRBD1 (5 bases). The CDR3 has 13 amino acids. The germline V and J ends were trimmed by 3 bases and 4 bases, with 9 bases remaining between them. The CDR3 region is CASSLGQVYGYTF. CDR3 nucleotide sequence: TGTGCCAGCAGTTTGGGGCAGGTCTATGGCTACACCTTC.

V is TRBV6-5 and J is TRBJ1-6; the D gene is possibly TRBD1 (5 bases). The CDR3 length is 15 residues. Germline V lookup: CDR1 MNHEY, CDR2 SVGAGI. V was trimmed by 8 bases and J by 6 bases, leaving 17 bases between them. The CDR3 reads CASGAGGTFNSPLHF. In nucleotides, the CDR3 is TGTGCCAGCGGGGCCGGGGGAACTTTTAATTCACCCCTCCACTTT.

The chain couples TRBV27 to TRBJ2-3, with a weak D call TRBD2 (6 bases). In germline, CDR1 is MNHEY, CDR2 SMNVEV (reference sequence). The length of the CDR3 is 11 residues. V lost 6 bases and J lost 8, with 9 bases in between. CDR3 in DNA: TGTGCCAGCAGCAGAGCGGGTACGCAGTATTTT. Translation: CASSRAGTQYF.

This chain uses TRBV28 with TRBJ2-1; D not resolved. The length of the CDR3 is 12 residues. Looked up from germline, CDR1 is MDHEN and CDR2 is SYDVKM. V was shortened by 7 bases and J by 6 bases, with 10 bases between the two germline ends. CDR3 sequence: CASTSLGNEQFF. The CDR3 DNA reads TGTGCCAGCACGTCACTTGGCAATGAGCAGTTCTTC.

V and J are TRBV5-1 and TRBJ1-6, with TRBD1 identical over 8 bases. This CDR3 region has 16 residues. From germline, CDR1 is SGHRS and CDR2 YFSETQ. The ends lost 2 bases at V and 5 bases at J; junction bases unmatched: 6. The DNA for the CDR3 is TGCGCCAGCAGCTTAAGACAGGGGCAGAATAATTCACCCCTCCACTTT. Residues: CASSLRQGQNNSPLHF.

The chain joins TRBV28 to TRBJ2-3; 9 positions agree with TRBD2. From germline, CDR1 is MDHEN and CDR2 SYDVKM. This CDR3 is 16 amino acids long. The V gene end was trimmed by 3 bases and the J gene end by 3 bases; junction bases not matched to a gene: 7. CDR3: CASSFLSGRKTDTQYF. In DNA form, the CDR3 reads TGTGCCAGCAGTTTTCTGAGCGGGAGGAAGACAGATACGCAGTATTTT. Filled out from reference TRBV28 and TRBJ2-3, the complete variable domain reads DVKVTQSSRYLVKRTGEKVFLECVQDMDHENMFWYRQDPGLGLRLIYFSYDVKMKEKGDIPEGYSVSREKKERFSLILESASTNQTSMYLCASSFLSGRKTDTQYFGPGTRLTVL.

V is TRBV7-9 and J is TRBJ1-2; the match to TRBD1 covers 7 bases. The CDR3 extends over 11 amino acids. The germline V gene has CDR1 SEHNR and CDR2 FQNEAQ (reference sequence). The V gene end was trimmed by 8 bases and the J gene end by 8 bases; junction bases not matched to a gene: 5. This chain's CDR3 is CASGGGYGYTF. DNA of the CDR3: TGTGCCAGCGGAGGGGGCTACGGCTACACCTTC. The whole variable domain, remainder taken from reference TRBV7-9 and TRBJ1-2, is DTGVSQNPRHKITKRGQNVTFRCDPISEHNRLYWYRQTLGQGPEFLTYFQNEAQLEKSRLLSDRFSAERPKGSFSTLEIQRTEQGDSAMYLCASGGGYGYTFGSGTRLTVV.

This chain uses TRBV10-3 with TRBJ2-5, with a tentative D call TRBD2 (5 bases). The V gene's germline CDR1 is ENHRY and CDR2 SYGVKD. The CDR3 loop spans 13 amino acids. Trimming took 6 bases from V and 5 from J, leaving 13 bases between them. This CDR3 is CAIRAPGEETQYF. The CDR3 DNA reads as TGTGCCATCAGAGCCCCTGGGGAGGAGACCCAGTACTTC.

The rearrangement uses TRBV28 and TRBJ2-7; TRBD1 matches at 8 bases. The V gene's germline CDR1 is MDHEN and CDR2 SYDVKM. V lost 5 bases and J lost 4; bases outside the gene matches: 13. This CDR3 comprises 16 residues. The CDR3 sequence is CASSTPRTGKIYEQYV. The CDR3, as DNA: TGTGCCAGCAGTACCCCACGGACAGGGAAGATATACGAGCAGTACGTC.

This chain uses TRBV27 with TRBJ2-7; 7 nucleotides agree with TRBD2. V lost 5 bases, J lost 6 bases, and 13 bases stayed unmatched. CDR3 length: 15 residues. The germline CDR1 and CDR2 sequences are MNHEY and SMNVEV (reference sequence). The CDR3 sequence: CASSLGGRARSEQYF. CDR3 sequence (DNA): TGTGCCAGCAGTCTGGGGGGGAGGGCAAGAAGCGAGCAGTACTTC.

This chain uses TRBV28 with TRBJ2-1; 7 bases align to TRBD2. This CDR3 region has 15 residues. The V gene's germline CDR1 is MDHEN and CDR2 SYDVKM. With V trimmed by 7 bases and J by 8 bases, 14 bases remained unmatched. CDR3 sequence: CASTTGGRAGDEQFF. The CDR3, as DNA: TGTGCCAGCACCACAGGAGGGAGGGCCGGGGATGAGCAGTTCTTC.

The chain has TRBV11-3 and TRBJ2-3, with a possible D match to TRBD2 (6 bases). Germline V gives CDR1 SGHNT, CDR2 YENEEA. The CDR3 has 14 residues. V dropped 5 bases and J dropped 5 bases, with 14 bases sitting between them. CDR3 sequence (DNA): TGTGCCAGCAGCCCCCTGGACTATAGAGATACGCAGTATTTT. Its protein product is CASSPLDYRDTQYF.

The CDR3 spells CASSSRTEAFF. DNA of the CDR3: TGTGCCAGCAGCAGTCGAACTGAAGCTTTCTTT. This rearrangement joins TRBV12-3 or TRBV12-4 to TRBJ1-1, with D unresolved. Deletions cut 6 bases from V and 5 bases from J, with 7 bases between. The CDR3 consists of 11 residues.

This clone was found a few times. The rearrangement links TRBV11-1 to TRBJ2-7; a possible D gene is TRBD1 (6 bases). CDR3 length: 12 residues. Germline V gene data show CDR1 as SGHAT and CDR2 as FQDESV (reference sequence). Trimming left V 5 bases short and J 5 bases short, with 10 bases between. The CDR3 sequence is CASSAGVHEQYF. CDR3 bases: TGTGCCAGCAGCGCAGGGGTACACGAGCAGTACTTC.